This T cell receptor beta chain was identified during a study of blood T cell repertoires in COVID-19. The overall study: Samples taken during acute and convalescent COVID-19 were collected in the United States, Italy and Spain. PBMCs, B-cell-depleted T cells, or T cells were the source of the cDNA or gDNA that made up the material.

This CDR3 comprises 15 residues. Trimming shortened V by 2 bases and J by 3 bases, and 14 bases separated the two germline ends. The germline gives CDR1 SGHTA, CDR2 FQGNSA. Measured with immunoSEQ multiplex PCR; TCRdb has only the in-frame clones, and not every one. The table shows 200,000 to 300,000 clones, with around four fifths occurring only once. This chain uses TRBV7-2 with TRBJ2-7; D is perhaps TRBD2 (6 bases). Sequenced material: peripheral blood. The receptor was isolated from a woman aged 55-69 years with active or convalescent COVID-19. The CDR3 nucleotides are TGTGCCAGCAGCTTACAGGCGGGACGGAACTACGAGCAGTACTTC. This gives the protein CASSLQAGRNYEQYF.